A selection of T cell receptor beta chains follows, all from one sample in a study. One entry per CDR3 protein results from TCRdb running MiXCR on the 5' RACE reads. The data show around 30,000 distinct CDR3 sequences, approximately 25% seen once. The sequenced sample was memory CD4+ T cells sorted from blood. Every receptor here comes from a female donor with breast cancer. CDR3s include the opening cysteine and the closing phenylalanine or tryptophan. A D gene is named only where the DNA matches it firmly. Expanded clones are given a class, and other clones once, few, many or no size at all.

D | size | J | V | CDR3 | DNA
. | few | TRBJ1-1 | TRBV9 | CASSAPGQLNTEAFF | TGTGCCAGCAGCGCTCCGGGGCAGCTGAACACTGAAGCTTTCTTT
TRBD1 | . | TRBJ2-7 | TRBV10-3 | CAISGGRDRGPEQYF | TGTGCCATCAGCGGGGGCCGGGACAGGGGTCCCGAGCAGTACTTC
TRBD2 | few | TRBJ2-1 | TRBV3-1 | CASSQVPSGTYNEQFF | TGTGCCAGCAGCCAAGTCCCTAGCGGGACATACAATGAGCAGTTCTTC
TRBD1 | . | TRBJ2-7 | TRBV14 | CASSHDRGYEQYF | TGTGCCAGCAGCCACGACAGGGGCTACGAGCAGTACTTC
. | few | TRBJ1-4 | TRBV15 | CATSRDKVNNEKLFF | TGTGCCACCAGCAGAGACAAGGTTAATAATGAAAAACTGTTTTTT
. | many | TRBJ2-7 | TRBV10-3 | CAIQDRSGYEQYF | TGTGCCATCCAGGACAGATCTGGCTACGAGCAGTACTTC
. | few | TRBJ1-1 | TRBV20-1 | CSPGHPNTEAFF | TGCAGTCCTGGACACCCGAACACTGAAGCTTTCTTT
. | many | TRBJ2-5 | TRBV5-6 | CASSLGGPVTYQGIETQYF | TGTGCCAGCAGCTTGGGGGGGCCAGTGACATATCAGGGGATAGAGACCCAGTACTTC
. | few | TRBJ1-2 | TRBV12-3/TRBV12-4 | CASSLWPSPNQAPDGYTF | TGTGCCAGCAGTTTATGGCCCTCTCCTAACCAGGCCCCCGATGGCTACACCTTC
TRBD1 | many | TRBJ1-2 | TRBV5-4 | CASRRDRDQNYTF | TGTGCCAGCAGAAGGGACAGGGATCAAAACTACACCTTC
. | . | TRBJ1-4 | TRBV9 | CASSQGTAEKLFF | TGTGCCAGCAGCCAAGGGACCGCTGAAAAACTGTTTTTT
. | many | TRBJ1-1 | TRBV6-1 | CASSAGAAGTEAFF | TGTGCCAGCAGTGCTGGGGCAGCGGGTACTGAAGCTTTCTTT
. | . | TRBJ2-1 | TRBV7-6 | CASSSRFNEQFF | TGTGCCAGCAGCTCCAGGTTCAATGAGCAGTTCTTC
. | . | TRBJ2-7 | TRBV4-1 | CASSLEPPRRAYEQYF | TGCGCCAGCAGCCTAGAACCCCCGCGCCGAGCCTACGAGCAGTACTTC
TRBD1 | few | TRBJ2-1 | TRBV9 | CASSVVSRGLNEQFF | TGTGCCAGCAGCGTAGTCAGCAGGGGGCTCAATGAGCAGTTCTTC
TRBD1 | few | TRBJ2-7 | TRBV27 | CASTPTGGNEQYF | TGTGCCAGCACCCCGACAGGGGGAAACGAGCAGTACTTC
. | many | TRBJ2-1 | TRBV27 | CASSSSSVEQFF | TGTGCCAGCAGTTCATCTAGCGTCGAGCAGTTCTTC
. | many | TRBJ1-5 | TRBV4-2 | CASSQGRQNQPQHF | TGTGCCAGCAGCCAAGGACGGCAAAATCAGCCCCAGCATTTT
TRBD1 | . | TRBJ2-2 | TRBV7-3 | CASSLVGTGGNTGELFF | TGTGCCAGCAGCTTAGTGGGGACAGGGGGGAACACCGGGGAGCTGTTTTTT
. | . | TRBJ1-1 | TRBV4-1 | CASSLGGRNTEAFF | TGCGCCAGCAGCCTGGGAGGGAGGAACACTGAAGCTTTCTTT
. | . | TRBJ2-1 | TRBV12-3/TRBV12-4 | CASIRGNEQFF | TGTGCCAGCATCCGGGGTAATGAGCAGTTCTTC
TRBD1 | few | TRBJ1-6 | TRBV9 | CASSNRDRTLPLHF | TGTGCCAGCAGCAACCGGGACAGGACCTTGCCCCTCCACTTT
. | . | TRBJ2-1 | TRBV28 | CASTLLPDQTGGEQFF | TGTGCCAGCACCCTCTTACCTGACCAAACTGGGGGTGAGCAGTTCTTC
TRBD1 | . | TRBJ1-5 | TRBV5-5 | CASSPGQGSQPQHF | TGTGCCAGCAGCCCTGGACAGGGTAGTCAGCCCCAGCATTTT
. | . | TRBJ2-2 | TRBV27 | CASSKGTGELSF | TGTGCCAGCAGTAAGGGGACCGGGGAGCTGTCTTTT
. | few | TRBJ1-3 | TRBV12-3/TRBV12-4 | CASAKRGSLF | TGTGCCAGCGCTAAGCGGGGCTCTCTTTTT
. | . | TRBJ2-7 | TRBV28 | CASSLSQTLYEQYF | TGTGCCAGCAGTTTATCCCAGACCCTCTACGAGCAGTACTTC
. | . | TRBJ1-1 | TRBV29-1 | CGASDINTEAFF | TGCGGCGCCTCGGACATAAACACTGAAGCTTTCTTT
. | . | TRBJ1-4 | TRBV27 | CASSLHPVAINEKLFF | TGTGCCAGCAGTTTACACCCGGTGGCCATTAATGAAAAACTGTTTTTT
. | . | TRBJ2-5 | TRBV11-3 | CASSPRNQETQYF | TGTGCCAGCAGCCCTCGCAACCAAGAGACCCAGTACTTC
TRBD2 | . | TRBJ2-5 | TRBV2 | CASSRLAAQETQYF | TGTGCCAGCAGCAGACTAGCGGCACAAGAGACCCAGTACTTC
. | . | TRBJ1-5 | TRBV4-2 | CASSPPGGGNQPQHF | TGTGCCAGCAGCCCCCCGGGGGGAGGCAATCAGCCCCAGCATTTT
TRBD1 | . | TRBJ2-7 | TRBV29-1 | CSVEVQGNYEQYF | TGCAGCGTTGAAGTACAGGGGAACTACGAGCAGTACTTC
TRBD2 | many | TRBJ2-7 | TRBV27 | CASSFQLAGDSYEQYF | TGTGCCAGCAGTTTCCAACTAGCGGGAGACTCCTACGAGCAGTACTTC
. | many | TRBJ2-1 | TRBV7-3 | CASSFAGHEQFF | TGTGCCAGCAGCTTCGCCGGGCATGAGCAGTTCTTC
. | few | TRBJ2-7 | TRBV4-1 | CASSHRDTSSYEQYF | TGCGCCAGCAGCCACCGGGACACCTCCTCCTACGAGCAGTACTTC
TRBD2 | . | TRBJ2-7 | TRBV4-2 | CASSQGDTSGSYEQYF | TGTGCCAGCAGCCAAGGTGATACTAGCGGATCCTACGAGCAGTACTTC
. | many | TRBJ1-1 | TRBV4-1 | CASSPGQGVDTEAFF | TGCGCCAGCAGCCCAGGTCAAGGAGTGGACACTGAAGCTTTCTTT
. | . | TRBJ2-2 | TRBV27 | CASSLWQKLVTSNTGELFF | TGTGCCAGCAGTTTATGGCAAAAATTAGTTACCTCGAACACCGGGGAGCTGTTTTTT
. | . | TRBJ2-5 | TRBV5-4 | CASSLDSETQYF | TGTGCCAGCAGTCTCGATTCAGAGACCCAGTACTTC
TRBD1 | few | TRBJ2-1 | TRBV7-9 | CASSLVQGARHEQFF | TGTGCCAGCAGCTTAGTACAGGGGGCTAGGCATGAGCAGTTCTTC
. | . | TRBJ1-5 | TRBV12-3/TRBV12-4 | CASSPPGLQQPQHF | TGTGCCAGCAGTCCTCCGGGACTACAGCAGCCCCAGCATTTT
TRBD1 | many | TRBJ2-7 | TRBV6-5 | CASSPTPSGTDYEQYF | TGTGCCAGCAGCCCTACCCCCTCCGGGACAGACTACGAGCAGTACTTC
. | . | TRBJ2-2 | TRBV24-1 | CATSAYRETGELFF | TGTGCCACCAGTGCCTATCGTGAGACCGGGGAGCTGTTTTTT
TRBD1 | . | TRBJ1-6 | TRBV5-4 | CASSPPGGDRDSPLHF | TGTGCCAGCAGCCCCCCAGGCGGGGACAGGGACTCACCCCTCCACTTT
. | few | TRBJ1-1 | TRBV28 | CASSPRIGTEAFF | TGTGCCAGCAGCCCTAGGATTGGGACTGAAGCTTTCTTT
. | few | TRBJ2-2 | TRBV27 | CASGRMTGNTGELFF | TGTGCCAGCGGTAGAATGACAGGGAACACCGGGGAGCTGTTTTTT